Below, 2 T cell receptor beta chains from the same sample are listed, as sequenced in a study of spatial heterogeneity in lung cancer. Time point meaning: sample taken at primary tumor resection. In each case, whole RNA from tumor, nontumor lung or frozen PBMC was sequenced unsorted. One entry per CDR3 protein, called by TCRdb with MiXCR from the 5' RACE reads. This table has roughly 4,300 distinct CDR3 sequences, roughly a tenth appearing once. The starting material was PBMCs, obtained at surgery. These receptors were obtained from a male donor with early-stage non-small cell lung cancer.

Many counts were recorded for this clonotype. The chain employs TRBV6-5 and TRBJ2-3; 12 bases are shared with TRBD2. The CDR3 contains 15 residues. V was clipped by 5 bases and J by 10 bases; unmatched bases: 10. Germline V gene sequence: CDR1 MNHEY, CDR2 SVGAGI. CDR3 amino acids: CASSAPSGGAFAQYF. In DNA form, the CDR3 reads TGTGCCAGCAGTGCTCCTAGCGGGGGGGCCTTTGCGCAGTATTTT.

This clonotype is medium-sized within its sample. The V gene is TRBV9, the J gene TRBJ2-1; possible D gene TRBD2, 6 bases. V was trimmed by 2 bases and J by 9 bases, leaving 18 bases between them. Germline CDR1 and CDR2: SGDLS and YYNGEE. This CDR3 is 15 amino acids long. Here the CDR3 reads CASSVAGTNGGEQFF. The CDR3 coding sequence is TGTGCCAGCAGCGTCGCAGGAACGAACGGGGGTGAGCAGTTCTTC.